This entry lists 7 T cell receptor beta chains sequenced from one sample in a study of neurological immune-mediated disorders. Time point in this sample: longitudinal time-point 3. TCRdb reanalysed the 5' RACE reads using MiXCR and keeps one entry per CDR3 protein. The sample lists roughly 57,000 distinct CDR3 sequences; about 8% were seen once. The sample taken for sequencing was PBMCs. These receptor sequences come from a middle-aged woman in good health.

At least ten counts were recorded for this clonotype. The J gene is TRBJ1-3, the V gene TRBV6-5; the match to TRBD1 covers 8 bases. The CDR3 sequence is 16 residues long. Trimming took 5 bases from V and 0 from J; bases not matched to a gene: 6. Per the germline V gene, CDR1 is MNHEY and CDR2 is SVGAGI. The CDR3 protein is CASSRTGQVSGNTIYF. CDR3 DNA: TGTGCCAGCAGTCGAACGGGACAGGTCTCTGGAAACACCATATATTTT.

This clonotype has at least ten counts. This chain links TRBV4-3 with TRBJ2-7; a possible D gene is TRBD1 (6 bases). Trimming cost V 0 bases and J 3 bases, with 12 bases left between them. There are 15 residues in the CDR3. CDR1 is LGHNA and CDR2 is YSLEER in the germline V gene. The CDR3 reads CASSQERTDFYEQYF. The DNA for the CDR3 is TGCGCCAGCAGCCAAGAAAGGACAGATTTCTACGAGCAGTACTTC.

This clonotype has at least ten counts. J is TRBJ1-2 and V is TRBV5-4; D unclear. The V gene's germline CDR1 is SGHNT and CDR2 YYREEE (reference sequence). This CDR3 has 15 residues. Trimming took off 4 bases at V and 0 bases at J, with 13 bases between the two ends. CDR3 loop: CASSPPYSTNYGYTF. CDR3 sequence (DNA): TGTGCCAGCAGCCCCCCGTACAGCACTAACTATGGCTACACCTTC.

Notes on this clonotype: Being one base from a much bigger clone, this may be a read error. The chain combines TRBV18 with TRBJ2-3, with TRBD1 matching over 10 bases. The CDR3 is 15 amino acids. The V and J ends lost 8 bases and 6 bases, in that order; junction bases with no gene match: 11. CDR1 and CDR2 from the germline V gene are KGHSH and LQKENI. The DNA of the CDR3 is TGTGCCAGCCCCCCTCCCGGGACAGGGGTGGATACGCAGTATTTT. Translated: CASPPPGTGVDTQYF.

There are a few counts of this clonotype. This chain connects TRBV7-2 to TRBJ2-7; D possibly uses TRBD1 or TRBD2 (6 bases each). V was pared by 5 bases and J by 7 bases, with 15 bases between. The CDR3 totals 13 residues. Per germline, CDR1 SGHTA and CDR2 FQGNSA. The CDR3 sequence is CASSPQGGWEQYF. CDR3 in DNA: TGTGCCAGCAGCCCCCAAGGGGGGTGGGAGCAGTACTTC.

The CDR3 coding sequence is TGTGCCAGCAGCATCCGGGACAACGGTTACAATGAGCAGTTCTTC. Encoded protein: CASSIRDNGYNEQFF. The V gene is TRBV7-9, the J gene TRBJ2-1; possibly TRBD1 for D (6 bases). V lost 5 bases to trimming and J lost 4 bases, with 15 bases between them. The V gene's germline CDR1 is SEHNR and CDR2 FQNEAQ (reference sequence). The CDR3 consists of 15 residues.

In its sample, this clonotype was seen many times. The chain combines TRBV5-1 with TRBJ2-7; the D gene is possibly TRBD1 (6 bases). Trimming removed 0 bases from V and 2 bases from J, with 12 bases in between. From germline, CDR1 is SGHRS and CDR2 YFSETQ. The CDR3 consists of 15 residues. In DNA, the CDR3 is TGCGCCAGCAGCTTGGCCGGGACACTTACCTACGAGCAGTACTTC. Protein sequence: CASSLAGTLTYEQYF.